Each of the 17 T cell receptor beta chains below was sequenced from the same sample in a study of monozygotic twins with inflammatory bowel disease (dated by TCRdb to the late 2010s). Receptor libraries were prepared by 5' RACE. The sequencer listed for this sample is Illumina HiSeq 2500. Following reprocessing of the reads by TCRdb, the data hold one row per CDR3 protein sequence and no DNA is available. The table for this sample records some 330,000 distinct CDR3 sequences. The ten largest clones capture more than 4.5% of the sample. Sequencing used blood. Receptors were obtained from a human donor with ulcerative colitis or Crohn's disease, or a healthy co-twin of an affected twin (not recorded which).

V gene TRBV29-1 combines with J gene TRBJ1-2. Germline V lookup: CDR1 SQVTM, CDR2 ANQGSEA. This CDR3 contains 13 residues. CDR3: CSVEAGINYGYTF.

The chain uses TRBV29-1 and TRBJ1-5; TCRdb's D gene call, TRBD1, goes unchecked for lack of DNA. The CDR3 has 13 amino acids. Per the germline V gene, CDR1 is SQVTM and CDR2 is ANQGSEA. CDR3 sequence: CSVAAYHNQPQHF.

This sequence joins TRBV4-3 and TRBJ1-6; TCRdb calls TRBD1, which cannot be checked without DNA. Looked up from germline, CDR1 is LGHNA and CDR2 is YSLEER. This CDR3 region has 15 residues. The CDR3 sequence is CASSQAARGDSPLHF.

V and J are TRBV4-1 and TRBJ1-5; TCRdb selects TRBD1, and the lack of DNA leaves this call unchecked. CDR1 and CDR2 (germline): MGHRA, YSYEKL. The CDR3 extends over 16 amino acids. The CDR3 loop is CASSQRGGYSNQPQHF.

CDR3 sequence reads: CASSWSGTKLFF. The rearrangement joins TRBV28 to TRBJ1-4; TCRdb reports TRBD1, a call that lacks DNA to check it against. The CDR3 totals 12 residues. The germline CDR1 and CDR2 sequences are MDHEN and SYDVKM.

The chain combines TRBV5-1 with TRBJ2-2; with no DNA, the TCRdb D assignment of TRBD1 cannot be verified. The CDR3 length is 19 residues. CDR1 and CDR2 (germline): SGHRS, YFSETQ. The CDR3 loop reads CASSFRLRARGGDTGELFF.

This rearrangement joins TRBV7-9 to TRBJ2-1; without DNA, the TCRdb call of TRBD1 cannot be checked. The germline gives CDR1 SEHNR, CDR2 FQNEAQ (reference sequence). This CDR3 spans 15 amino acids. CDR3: CASSFVGQGTNEQFF.

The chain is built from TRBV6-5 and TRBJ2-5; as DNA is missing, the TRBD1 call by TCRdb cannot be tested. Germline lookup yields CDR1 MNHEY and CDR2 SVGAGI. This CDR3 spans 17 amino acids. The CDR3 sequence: CASSYDRGWGAQETQYF.

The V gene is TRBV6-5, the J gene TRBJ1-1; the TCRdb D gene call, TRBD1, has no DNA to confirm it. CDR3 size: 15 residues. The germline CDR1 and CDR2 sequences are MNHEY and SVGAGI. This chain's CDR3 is CASSYSGTGATEAFF.

This CDR3 is CATSDLDRANTGELFF. The chain joins TRBV24-1 to TRBJ2-2. Germline CDR1 KGHDR, CDR2 SFDVKD. CDR3 size: 16 residues.

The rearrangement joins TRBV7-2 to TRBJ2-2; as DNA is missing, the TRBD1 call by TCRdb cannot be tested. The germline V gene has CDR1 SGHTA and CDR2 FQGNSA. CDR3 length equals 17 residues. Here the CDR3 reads CASSFAGAIKNTGELFF.

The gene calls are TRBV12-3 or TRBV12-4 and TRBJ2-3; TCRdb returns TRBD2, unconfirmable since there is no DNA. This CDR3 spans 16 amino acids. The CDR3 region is CASSSGLAGRTDTQYF.

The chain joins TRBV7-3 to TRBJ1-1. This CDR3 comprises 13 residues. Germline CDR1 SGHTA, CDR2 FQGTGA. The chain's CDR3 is CASSLESVSEAFF.

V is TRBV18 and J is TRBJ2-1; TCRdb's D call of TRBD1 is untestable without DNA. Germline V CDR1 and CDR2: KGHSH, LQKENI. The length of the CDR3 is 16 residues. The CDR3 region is CASSNIGQGAANEQFF.

The CDR3 protein is CSVVGKLSSYEQYF. V usage is TRBV29-1 and J usage is TRBJ2-7. The CDR3 extends over 14 amino acids. Per germline, CDR1 SQVTM and CDR2 ANQGSEA.

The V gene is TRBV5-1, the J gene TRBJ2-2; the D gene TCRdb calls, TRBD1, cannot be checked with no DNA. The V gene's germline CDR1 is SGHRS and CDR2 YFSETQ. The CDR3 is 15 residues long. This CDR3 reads CASSLGLPPTGELFF.

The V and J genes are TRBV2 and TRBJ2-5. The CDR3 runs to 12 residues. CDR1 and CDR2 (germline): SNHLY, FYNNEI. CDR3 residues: CASSSKETTQYF. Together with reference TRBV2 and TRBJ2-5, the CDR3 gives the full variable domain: EPEVTQTPSHQVTQMGQEVILRCVPISNHLYFYWYRQILGQKVEFLVSFYNNEISEKSEIFDDQFSVERPDGSNFTLKIRSTKLEDSAMYFCASSSKETTQYFGPGTRLLVL.